The T cell receptor (beta chain) described here comes from a study of regulatory T cells in long-lasting Graves disease. The time point is: persistent/refractory GD, antithyroid drugs over 5 years with positive TRAb. Generation of the TCR library employed RNA extracted from PBMCs. Trimming at V came to 8 bases and at J to 0 bases, leaving 3 bases not matched to a gene. CDR3 length: 14 amino acids. Germline CDR1 is MNHNS and CDR2 is SASEGT. Arm-PCR with iRepertoire HTBI primers amplified the CDR3 regions for these TCR beta libraries. TCRdb reprocessed the multiplex PCR reads via MiXCR and lists one record per CDR3 protein. Here the sample spans more than 300,000 distinct CDR3 sequences, around 19% being singletons. The table lists this clonotype with many counts. Its antigen is unknown. Whole-study findings and limits: Persistent cases favored TRBV28, TRBJ1-2 and TRBJ2-5. TCR diversity was lower in persistent than newly diagnosed Graves' disease. Persistent patients had a count of shared public clonotypes (2,741) that exceeded that of new patients (around 960).

The sequence came from a female donor with Graves disease. The chain couples TRBV6-1 to TRBJ1-4; 7 nucleotides match TRBD1. This sample comprised peripheral blood mononuclear cells (PBMCs), obtained when the disease was refractory, from a patient treated with antithyroid drugs. In DNA form, the CDR3 reads TGTGCCAGCGAGGGGGCCGCAACTAATGAAAAACTGTTTTTT. This encodes CASEGAATNEKLFF.